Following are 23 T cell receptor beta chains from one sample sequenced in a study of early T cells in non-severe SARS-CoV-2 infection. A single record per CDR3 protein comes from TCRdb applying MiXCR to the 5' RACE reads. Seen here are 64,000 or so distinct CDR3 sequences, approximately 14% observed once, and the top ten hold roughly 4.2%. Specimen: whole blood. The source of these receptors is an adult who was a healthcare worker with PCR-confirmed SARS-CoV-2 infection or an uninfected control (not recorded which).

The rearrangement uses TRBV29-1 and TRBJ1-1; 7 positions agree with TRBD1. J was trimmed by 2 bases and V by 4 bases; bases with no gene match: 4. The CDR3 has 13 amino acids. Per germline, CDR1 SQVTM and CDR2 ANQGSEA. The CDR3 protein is CSVADRVNTEAFF. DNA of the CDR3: TGCAGCGTTGCTGACAGGGTTAACACTGAAGCTTTCTTT.

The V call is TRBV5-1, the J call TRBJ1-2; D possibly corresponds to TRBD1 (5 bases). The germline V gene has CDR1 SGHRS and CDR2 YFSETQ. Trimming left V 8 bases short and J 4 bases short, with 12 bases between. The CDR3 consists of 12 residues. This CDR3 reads CASSRESYGYTF. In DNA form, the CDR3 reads TGCGCCAGTTCCAGGGAGAGCTATGGCTACACCTTC.

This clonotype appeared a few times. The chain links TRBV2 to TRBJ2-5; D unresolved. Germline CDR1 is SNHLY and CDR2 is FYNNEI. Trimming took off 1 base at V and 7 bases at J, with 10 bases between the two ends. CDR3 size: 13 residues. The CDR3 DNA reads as TGTGCCAGCAGTGAAGGGTCACCGGGGACCCAGTACTTC. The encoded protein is CASSEGSPGTQYF. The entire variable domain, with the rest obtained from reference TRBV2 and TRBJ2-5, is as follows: EPEVTQTPSHQVTQMGQEVILRCVPISNHLYFYWYRQILGQKVEFLVSFYNNEISEKSEIFDDQFSVERPDGSNFTLKIRSTKLEDSAMYFCASSEGSPGTQYFGPGTRLLVL.

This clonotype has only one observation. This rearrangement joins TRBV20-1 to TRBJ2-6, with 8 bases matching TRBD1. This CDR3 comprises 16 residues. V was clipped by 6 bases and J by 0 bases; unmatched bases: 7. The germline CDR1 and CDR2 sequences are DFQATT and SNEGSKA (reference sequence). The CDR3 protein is CSANPGGASGANVLTF. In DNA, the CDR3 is TGCAGTGCAAATCCAGGGGGCGCCTCTGGGGCCAACGTCCTGACTTTC.

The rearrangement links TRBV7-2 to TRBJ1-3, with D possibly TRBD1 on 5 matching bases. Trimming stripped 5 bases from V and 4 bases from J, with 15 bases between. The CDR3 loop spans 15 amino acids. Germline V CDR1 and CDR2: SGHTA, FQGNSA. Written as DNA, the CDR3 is TGTGCCAGCAGCCCCTTGGGGGTTGCCGGAAACACCATATATTTT. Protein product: CASSPLGVAGNTIYF.

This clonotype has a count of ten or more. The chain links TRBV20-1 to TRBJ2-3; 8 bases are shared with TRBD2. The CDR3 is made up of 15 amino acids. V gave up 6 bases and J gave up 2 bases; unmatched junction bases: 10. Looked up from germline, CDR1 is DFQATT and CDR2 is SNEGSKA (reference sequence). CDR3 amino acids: CSATPRAGVTDTQYF. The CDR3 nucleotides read TGCAGTGCCACCCCTAGAGCGGGGGTCACAGATACGCAGTATTTT.

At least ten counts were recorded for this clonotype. The CDR3 reads CATSRVGGEAFF. CDR3 sequence (DNA): TGTGCCACCAGCAGAGTAGGGGGTGAAGCTTTCTTT. This chain uses TRBV15 with TRBJ1-1; D is possibly TRBD1 (6 bases). This CDR3 is 12 amino acids long. Germline loops: CDR1 LNHNV, CDR2 YYDKDF (reference sequence). V dropped 1 base and J dropped 7 bases, with 7 bases sitting between them.

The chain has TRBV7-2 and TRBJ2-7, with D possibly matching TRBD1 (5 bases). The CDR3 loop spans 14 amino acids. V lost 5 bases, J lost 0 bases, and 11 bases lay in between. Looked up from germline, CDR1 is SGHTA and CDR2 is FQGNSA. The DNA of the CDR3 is TGTGCCAGCAGCCCCGCCCAGGGCTCCTACGAGCAGTACTTC. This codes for CASSPAQGSYEQYF.

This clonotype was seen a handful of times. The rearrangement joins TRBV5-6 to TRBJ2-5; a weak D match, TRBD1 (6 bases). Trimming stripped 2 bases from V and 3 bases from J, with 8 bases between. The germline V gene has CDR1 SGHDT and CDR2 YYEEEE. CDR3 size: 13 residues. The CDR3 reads CASSFDRKETQYF. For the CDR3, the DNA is TGTGCCAGCAGCTTTGACAGGAAAGAGACCCAGTACTTC.

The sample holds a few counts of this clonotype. The CDR3 DNA reads as TGTGCCAGCATCAGAGTCCAGAATAATTCACCCCTCCACTTT. Translation gives CASIRVQNNSPLHF. The J gene is TRBJ1-6, the V gene TRBV2; no definite D call. The ends were cut back, 7 bases at V and 5 bases at J, with 12 bases in the middle. This CDR3 is 14 amino acids long. From germline, CDR1 is SNHLY and CDR2 FYNNEI.

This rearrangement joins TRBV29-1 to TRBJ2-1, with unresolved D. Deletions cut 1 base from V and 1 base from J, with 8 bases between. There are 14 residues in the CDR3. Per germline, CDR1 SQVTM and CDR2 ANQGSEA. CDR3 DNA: TGCAGCGTTGAAGTCGACAAATCCTACAATGAGCAGTTCTTC. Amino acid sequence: CSVEVDKSYNEQFF.

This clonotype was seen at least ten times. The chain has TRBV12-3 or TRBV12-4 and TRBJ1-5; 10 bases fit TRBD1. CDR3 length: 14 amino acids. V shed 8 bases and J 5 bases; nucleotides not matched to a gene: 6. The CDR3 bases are TGTGCCAGCGCCCGGGACAGGGGTCATCAGCCCCAGCATTTT. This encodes CASARDRGHQPQHF.

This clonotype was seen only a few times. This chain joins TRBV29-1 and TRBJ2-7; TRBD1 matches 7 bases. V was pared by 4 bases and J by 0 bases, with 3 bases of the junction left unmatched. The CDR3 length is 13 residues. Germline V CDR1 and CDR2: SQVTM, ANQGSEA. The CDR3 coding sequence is TGCAGCGTTGGACAGGGTTACTCCTACGAGCAGTACTTC. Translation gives CSVGQGYSYEQYF.

The CDR3, as DNA: TGCAGCGTCGAGGACAGGGTTGGCAGGGAGCTGTTTTTT. It codes for CSVEDRVGRELFF. This chain links TRBV29-1 with TRBJ2-2, with 8 bases that match TRBD1. Germline V lookup: CDR1 SQVTM, CDR2 ANQGSEA. This CDR3 is 13 amino acids long. The ends lost 6 bases at V and 9 bases at J; junction bases unmatched: 9.

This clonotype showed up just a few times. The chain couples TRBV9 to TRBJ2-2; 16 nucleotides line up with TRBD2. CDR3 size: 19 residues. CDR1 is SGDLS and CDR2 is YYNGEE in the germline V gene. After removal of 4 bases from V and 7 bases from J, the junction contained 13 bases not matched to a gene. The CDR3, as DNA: TGTGCCAGCAGCCCCCGTCCCGGGACTAGCGGGGGGGCCAACGGGGAGCTGTTTTTT. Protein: CASSPRPGTSGGANGELFF.

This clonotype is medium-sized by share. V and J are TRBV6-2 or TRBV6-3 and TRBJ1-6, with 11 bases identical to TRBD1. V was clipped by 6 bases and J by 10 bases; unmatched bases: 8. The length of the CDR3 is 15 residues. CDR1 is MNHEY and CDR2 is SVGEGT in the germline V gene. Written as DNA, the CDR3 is TGTGCCAGCAGACCAGGACAGGGGGCATTGTCACCCCTCCACTTT. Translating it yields CASRPGQGALSPLHF.

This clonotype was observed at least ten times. As DNA, the CDR3 is TGTGCCAGCCAACTTCTAGAGACCCAGTACTTC. Translated, it gives CASQLLETQYF. The V gene is TRBV2, the J gene TRBJ2-5; D uncertain. CDR1 is SNHLY, CDR2 FYNNEI, per germline. The V end lost 8 bases, the J end lost 4 bases, and 8 bases lay between the germline ends. The CDR3 is made up of 11 amino acids.

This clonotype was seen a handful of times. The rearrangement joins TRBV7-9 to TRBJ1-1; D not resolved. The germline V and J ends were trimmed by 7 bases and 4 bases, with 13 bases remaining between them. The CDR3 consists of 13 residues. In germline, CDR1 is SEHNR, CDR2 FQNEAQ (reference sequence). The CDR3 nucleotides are TGTGCCAGCATCCTTGGCGGCGGCACTGAAGCTTTCTTT. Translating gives CASILGGGTEAFF.

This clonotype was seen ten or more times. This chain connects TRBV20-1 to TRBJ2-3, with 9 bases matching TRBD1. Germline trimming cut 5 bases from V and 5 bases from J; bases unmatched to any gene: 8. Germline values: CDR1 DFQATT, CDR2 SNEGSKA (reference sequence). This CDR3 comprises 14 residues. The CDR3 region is CSAGTGYTEDTQYF. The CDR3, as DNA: TGCAGTGCTGGGACAGGGTATACTGAAGATACGCAGTATTTT.

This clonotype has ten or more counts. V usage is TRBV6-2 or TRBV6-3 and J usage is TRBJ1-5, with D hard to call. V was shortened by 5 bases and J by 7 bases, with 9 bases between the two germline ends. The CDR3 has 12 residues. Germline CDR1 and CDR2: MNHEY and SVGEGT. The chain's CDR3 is CASSPPWQPQHF. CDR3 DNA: TGTGCCAGCAGTCCCCCGTGGCAGCCCCAGCATTTT.

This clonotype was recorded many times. The CDR3 sequence is CSARVPVTDTQYF. In nucleotides, the CDR3 is TGCAGTGCTAGAGTCCCGGTCACAGATACGCAGTATTTT. V is TRBV20-1 and J is TRBJ2-3; no clear D. The CDR3 sequence is 13 residues long. Germline V gives CDR1 DFQATT, CDR2 SNEGSKA (reference sequence). V lost 1 base to trimming and J lost 2 bases, with 7 bases between them.

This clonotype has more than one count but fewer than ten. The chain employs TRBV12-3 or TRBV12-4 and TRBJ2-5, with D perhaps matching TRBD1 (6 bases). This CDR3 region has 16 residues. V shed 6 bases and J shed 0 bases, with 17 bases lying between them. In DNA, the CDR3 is TGTGCCAGCAGCTGGGACACAAGGGTGTACCAAGAGACCCAGTACTTC. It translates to CASSWDTRVYQETQYF.

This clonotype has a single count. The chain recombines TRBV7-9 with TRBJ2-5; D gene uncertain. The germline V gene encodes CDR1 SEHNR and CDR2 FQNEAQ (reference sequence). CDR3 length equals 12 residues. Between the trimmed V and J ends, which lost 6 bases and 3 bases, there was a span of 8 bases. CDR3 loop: CASSYDKETQYF. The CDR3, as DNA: TGTGCCAGCAGTTACGATAAAGAGACCCAGTACTTC.